These 19 T cell receptor beta chains share one sample of origin, sequenced in a study of T cells in Graves' hyperthyroidism and ophthalmopathy. Amplification targeted TCR beta CDR3 regions from RNA transcripts. The study used the HTBI primer set for a first-round RT-PCR of the TCR CDR3. MiXCR was run by TCRdb on the multiplex PCR reads, yielding one entry per CDR3 protein. The sample holds roughly 530,000 distinct CDR3 sequences, roughly 15% seen once. Sequencing was done on a sample of blood. The receptors shown here come from a woman between 18 and 30 years old with Graves' ophthalmopathy.

In this sample, this clonotype turned up a few times. The CDR3 sequence: CASSFPRGTPLFSTGELFF. DNA of the CDR3: TGTGCCAGCAGCTTCCCCAGGGGCACACCCCTATTCAGCACCGGGGAGCTGTTTTTT. The gene calls are TRBV13 and TRBJ2-2, with D tentatively TRBD1 (6 bases). V lost 3 bases and J 4 bases, leaving 24 bases between the germline ends. Germline CDR1 is PRHDT and CDR2 is FYEKMQ (reference sequence). The CDR3 has 19 amino acids.

The table lists this clonotype with many counts. The rearrangement uses TRBV7-2 and TRBJ2-7, with 10 bases fitting TRBD2. This CDR3 region has 16 residues. V was pared by 4 bases and J by 2 bases, with 8 bases of the junction left unmatched. Germline lookup yields CDR1 SGHTA and CDR2 FQGNSA. The CDR3 DNA reads as TGTGCCAGCAGCTCAGGTGGGCTAGCGGGAGCCTACGAGCAGTACTTC. This codes for CASSSGGLAGAYEQYF.

The chain joins TRBV10-3 to TRBJ2-2; D perhaps matches TRBD2 (6 bases). V was pared by 11 bases and J by 1 base, with 17 bases between. CDR3 length equals 15 residues. Germline V gives CDR1 ENHRY, CDR2 SYGVKD. The CDR3 sequence is CASLGTGVNTGELFF. The CDR3 DNA sequence: TGTGCCTCCCTCGGGACGGGGGTGAACACCGGGGAGCTGTTTTTT.

The V and J genes are TRBV20-1 and TRBJ2-1, with TRBD2 matching 11 bases. The better agreement between TRBJ2-7 and the DNA end casts doubt on the J call. In germline, CDR1 is DFQATT, CDR2 SNEGSKA (reference sequence). The CDR3 extends over 16 amino acids. CDR3 loop: CSARELAGGSYNEQYF. DNA of the CDR3: TGCAGTGCAAGGGAGCTAGCGGGGGGAAGCTACAATGAGCAGTACTTC.

The rearrangement joins TRBV6-1 to TRBJ1-4; no reliable D call. The CDR3 is 13 residues long. Germline CDR1 and CDR2: MNHNS and SASEGT. V dropped 5 bases and J dropped 4 bases, with 8 bases sitting between them. CDR3 protein: CASSQTRNEKLFF. The CDR3 bases are TGTGCCAGCAGTCAGACACGTAATGAAAAACTGTTTTTT.

This clonotype appeared many times. The V and J genes are TRBV30 and TRBJ1-1; tentatively, D is TRBD1 (6 bases). Germline V lookup: CDR1 GTSNPN, CDR2 SVGIG (reference sequence). V lost 2 bases and J 0 bases, leaving 7 bases between the germline ends. The CDR3 is made up of 13 amino acids. CDR3 nucleotides: TGTGCCTGGAGTACAGGGATGAACACTGAAGCTTTCTTT. Amino acid sequence: CAWSTGMNTEAFF. Variable domain in full (rest from reference TRBV30 and TRBJ1-1): SQTIHQWPATLVQPVGSPLSLECTVEGTSNPNLYWYRQAAGRGLQLLFYSVGIGQISSEVPQNLSASRPQDRQFILSSKKLLLSDSGFYLCAWSTGMNTEAFFGQGTRLTVV.

This clonotype was seen repeatedly, ten times or more. The rearrangement links TRBV29-1 to TRBJ2-1; TRBD2 agrees at 10 bases. Germline CDR1 SQVTM, CDR2 ANQGSEA. V trimming: 4 bases; J trimming: 8 bases; junction bases outside the gene matches: 11. The CDR3 length is 15 residues. Here the CDR3 DNA reads TGCAGCGTTGTATCGCTTCTAGCGGGAGTGGATGAGCAGTTCTTC. It codes for CSVVSLLAGVDEQFF.

V usage is TRBV20-1 and J usage is TRBJ2-1; D is possibly TRBD2 (8 bases). V dropped 1 base and J dropped 3 bases, with 22 bases sitting between them. CDR1 and CDR2 from the germline V gene are DFQATT and SNEGSKA (reference sequence). The CDR3 covers 18 residues. The CDR3 region is CSARGLGGMAGGYNEQFF. CDR3 in DNA: TGCAGTGCTAGAGGATTAGGGGGCATGGCGGGAGGCTACAATGAGCAGTTCTTC.

This clonotype was seen a single time. An end of the junction does not agree with germline; a read error may underlie this. The chain carries TRBV7-7 and TRBJ2-7; the match to TRBD1 covers 9 bases. From germline, CDR1 is SSHAT and CDR2 FNYEAQ (reference sequence). This CDR3 comprises 15 residues. In DNA form, the CDR3 reads TGTGCTAGCAGCTACCGGACAGGGGCCCAATACGAGCAGTACTTC. Translating it yields CASSYRTGAQYEQYF. Based on the CDR3 plus reference TRBV7-7 and TRBJ2-7, the full variable domain is GAGVSQSPRYKVTKRGQDVTLRCDPISSHATLYWYQQALGQGPEFLTYFNYEAQPDKSGLPSDRFSAERPEGSISTLTIQRTEQRDSAMYRCASSYRTGAQYEQYFGPGTRLTVT.

The J gene is TRBJ2-1, the V gene TRBV5-1; 12 bases align to TRBD2. J gave up 7 bases and V 3 bases, and 8 bases lay outside the gene matches. CDR3 length: 16 residues. Germline V gives CDR1 SGHRS, CDR2 YFSETQ. Written as DNA, the CDR3 is TGCGCCAGCAGCTCTGGACTAGCGGGGACTCTGAATGAGCAGTTCTTC. Amino acids: CASSSGLAGTLNEQFF.

The chain couples TRBV30 to TRBJ1-5; D call uncertain. V lost 3 bases and J 4 bases, leaving 10 bases between the germline ends. CDR3 length: 13 amino acids. The germline V gene encodes CDR1 GTSNPN and CDR2 SVGIG (reference sequence). This chain's CDR3 is CAWREGQNQPQHF. Here the CDR3 DNA reads TGTGCCTGGAGGGAGGGCCAGAATCAGCCCCAGCATTTT.

This clonotype was detected ten times or more. The chain uses TRBV5-5 and TRBJ2-7; TRBD1 agrees at 7 bases. V was clipped by 0 bases and J by 2 bases; unmatched bases: 5. Germline V lookup: CDR1 SGHKS, CDR2 YYEKEE (reference sequence). The CDR3 length is 15 residues. The CDR3 region has the DNA TGTGCCAGCAGCTTGGGTCAGGGGGTTCCCTACGAGCAGTACTTC. It is translated as CASSLGQGVPYEQYF.

This clonotype was counted many times. The V and J genes are TRBV12-3 or TRBV12-4 and TRBJ2-7; no clear D gene. The V end lost 5 bases, the J end lost 1 base, and 12 bases lay between the germline ends. The CDR3 spans 14 residues. The CDR3 bases are TGTGCCAGCAGTCTCATAGGGAAATCCTACGAGCAGTACTTC. Residues: CASSLIGKSYEQYF.

The sample holds many counts of this clonotype. The chain combines TRBV28 with TRBJ2-5; tentatively, D is TRBD1 or TRBD2 (5 bases each). Trimming cost V 5 bases and J 4 bases, with 14 bases left between them. This CDR3 region has 14 residues. The germline V gene encodes CDR1 MDHEN and CDR2 SYDVKM. This CDR3 reads CASSTSEGPETQYF. CDR3 nucleotides: TGTGCCAGCAGTACCTCTGAGGGGCCAGAGACCCAGTACTTC.

This clonotype was found many times. The chain links TRBV28 to TRBJ1-6; D is possibly TRBD1 (5 bases). The V end lost 2 bases, the J end lost 9 bases, and 14 bases lay between the germline ends. CDR1 and CDR2 from the germline V gene are MDHEN and SYDVKM. This CDR3 region has 15 residues. CDR3 residues: CASSLPLGHLSPLHF. CDR3 nucleotide sequence: TGTGCCAGCAGTTTACCCCTCGGACATCTTTCACCCCTCCACTTT.

This clonotype was seen many times. J is TRBJ1-3 and V is TRBV11-2; D is uncertain. Trimming took off 6 bases at V and 0 bases at J, with 12 bases between the two ends. The CDR3 covers 15 residues. CDR1 is SGHAT, CDR2 FQNNGV, per germline. In DNA, the CDR3 is TGTGCCAGCAGTTCTGGACCTTTCTCTGGAAACACCATATATTTT. It is translated as CASSSGPFSGNTIYF.

The CDR3 sequence is CASSRTGFYNEQFF. CDR3 DNA: TGTGCCAGCAGCCGGACAGGGTTCTACAATGAGCAGTTCTTC. The rearrangement links TRBV12-3 or TRBV12-4 to TRBJ2-1, with 8 bases lining up with TRBD1. Losses at the gene ends were 6 bases for V and 3 bases for J; bases not matched to a gene: 4. This CDR3 comprises 14 residues.

V gene TRBV5-6 combines with J gene TRBJ1-4; weak D call: TRBD1 (5 bases). The CDR3 sequence is 13 residues long. V was clipped by 4 bases and J by 9 bases, with 13 bases between them. Germline values: CDR1 SGHDT, CDR2 YYEEEE. CDR3 nucleotides: TGTGCCAGCAGCAAGGGGTCGGCGCAAAAACTGTTTTTT. Translating gives CASSKGSAQKLFF.

This clonotype was observed at least ten times. The chain carries TRBV20-1 and TRBJ2-1, with no clear D. The CDR3 is 14 amino acids. CDR1 and CDR2 (germline): DFQATT, SNEGSKA (reference sequence). Trimming took off 1 base at V and 8 bases at J, with 15 bases between the two ends. The CDR3 DNA follows: TGCAGTGCTAGAGCGGGCGAGAGTGGCGATGAGCAGTTCTTC. As protein: CSARAGESGDEQFF.